This is a list of T cell receptor beta chains from one sample in a study of blood T cell repertoires in COVID-19. The repertoire was sequenced with immunoSEQ multiplex PCR; TCRdb's copy has only in-frame clones and lacks some. The sample records 200,000 to 300,000 clones, about nine tenths being singletons. Specimen: peripheral blood. Every receptor here comes from a person aged 18-29 years with COVID-19, enrolled during active disease. Both conserved end residues are part of each CDR3. The D gene is left open where the match is weak. Clone size is stated in some rows and not others, as once, few, many or a class when expanded.

J gene,V gene,clone size,D gene,CDR3 length,CDR3 DNA,CDR3 protein
TRBJ1-4,TRBV30,.,.,12,TGTGCCTGGAGTGGCCAGGGGGAAAAACTGTTTTTT,CAWSGQGEKLFF
TRBJ1-2,TRBV5-1,.,TRBD1,14,TGCGCCAGCAGCTTGGGACAGGGGCGAGATGGCTACACCTTC,CASSLGQGRDGYTF
TRBJ2-7,TRBV6-2/TRBV6-3,.,TRBD2,17,TGTGCCAGCAGTTACCCCGGACTAGCGGGAGGATACTACGAGCAGTACTTC,CASSYPGLAGGYYEQYF
TRBJ2-7,TRBV5-6,once,TRBD2,17,TGTGCCAGCAGCCACCTAGGACTAGCCGACGACTCCTACGAGCAGTACTTC,CASSHLGLADDSYEQYF
TRBJ1-2,TRBV6-1,once,.,14,TGTGCCAGCAGTGATAGGGGCGCGTACTATGGCTACACCTTC,CASSDRGAYYGYTF
TRBJ1-4,TRBV19,.,TRBD1,14,TGTGCCAGTAGTAACACAGGGGGCTCCGGAAAACTGTTTTTT,CASSNTGGSGKLFF
TRBJ2-1,TRBV6-1,.,TRBD2,16,TGTGCCAGCAGTGAAGCCGGGCTAGCGGGAAGCAATGAGCAGTTCTTC,CASSEAGLAGSNEQFF
TRBJ1-1,TRBV10-2,.,.,12,TGCGCCAGCAGTGAGCCAGGGTCTGAAGCTTTCTTT,CASSEPGSEAFF
TRBJ1-5,TRBV6-5,.,.,13,TGTGCCAGCAAGCTCTCTGGAGGTCAGCCCCAGCATTTT,CASKLSGGQPQHF
TRBJ2-3,TRBV24-1,once,.,16,TGTGCCACCAGTGATTTAAAGGGGACTAGCACAGATACGCAGTATTTT,CATSDLKGTSTDTQYF
TRBJ2-3,TRBV27,.,.,14,TGTGCCAGCAGTTTCCCAGGGGCCGGAGATACGCAGTATTTT,CASSFPGAGDTQYF
TRBJ2-1,TRBV6-5,.,.,14,TGTGCCAGCACCCGGCTGGGAGATCGCAATGAGCAGTTCTTC,CASTRLGDRNEQFF
TRBJ1-2,TRBV7-8,.,TRBD1,17,TGTGCCAGCAGCTTTCGAAAACCGGGACAGGGTCCCTATGGCTACACCTTC,CASSFRKPGQGPYGYTF
TRBJ1-2,TRBV5-1,.,.,13,TGCGCCAGCAGCGGGGGGGATAGGTTCGGCTACACCTTC,CASSGGDRFGYTF
TRBJ1-2,TRBV6-5,.,.,15,TGTGCCAGCAGCGTTGATCCGGCGGTGGGCTATGGCTACACCTTC,CASSVDPAVGYGYTF
TRBJ2-7,TRBV7-2,.,.,14,TGTGCCAGCAGCTTAGTGGAGGCGGGATACGAGCAGTACTTC,CASSLVEAGYEQYF
TRBJ2-7,TRBV5-6,.,.,12,TGTGCCAGCAGCTTTAAGAGGTACGAGCAGTACTTC,CASSFKRYEQYF
TRBJ2-1,TRBV19,.,.,15,TGTGCCAGTAGTATATCGGCTAGCGCCTACAATGAGCAGTTCTTC,CASSISASAYNEQFF
TRBJ2-5,TRBV5-5,.,TRBD1,14,TGTGCCAGTACCACGACAGGGATCCAAGAGACCCAGTACTTC,CASTTTGIQETQYF
TRBJ2-7,TRBV14,.,TRBD1,13,TGTGCCAGCAGTCGCAGGGGGTCCTACGAGCAGTACTTC,CASSRRGSYEQYF
TRBJ2-2,TRBV11-3,.,TRBD1,15,TGTGCCAGCAGCTTGGGGACAGCCAACACCGGGGAGCTGTTTTTT,CASSLGTANTGELFF
TRBJ2-7,TRBV28,.,TRBD1,17,TGTGCCAGCAGTCTACTTGCCGGGACAGCGAACTCCTACGAGCAGTACTTC,CASSLLAGTANSYEQYF
TRBJ1-4,TRBV6-1,few,.,15,TGTGCCAGCAGTGAAGATGCAGATCCTAATGAAAAACTGTTTTTT,CASSEDADPNEKLFF
TRBJ2-3,TRBV6-1,.,TRBD1,17,TGTGCCAGCAGTGCCCACCGGACAGGCGTTTCCACAGATACGCAGTATTTT,CASSAHRTGVSTDTQYF
TRBJ2-1,TRBV4-1,.,TRBD2,19,TGCGCCAGCAGCCAGTACACGGGGGAGGGCGCACGGCCCTACAATGAGCAGTTCTTC,CASSQYTGEGARPYNEQFF
TRBJ2-1,TRBV5-1,.,TRBD1,17,TGCGCCAGTGATAGCATTTTTGGGGACAGGGTCTACAATGAGCAGTTCTTC,CASDSIFGDRVYNEQFF
TRBJ1-5,TRBV18,.,TRBD1,17,TGTGCCAGCTCACCTAACTGGGGACAGGGTAGCAATCAGCCCCAGCATTTT,CASSPNWGQGSNQPQHF
TRBJ2-7,TRBV5-4,.,TRBD2,14,TGTGCCAGCAGCCGGAGCGGGAGTAAGTACGAGCAGTACTTC,CASSRSGSKYEQYF
TRBJ1-1,TRBV5-5,.,TRBD1,15,TGTGCCAGCAGCCTGGGGGCAGGGGGCTATGGTGAAGCTTTCTTT,CASSLGAGGYGEAFF
TRBJ2-3,TRBV6-1,.,.,15,TGTGCCAGCAGTGAAGCGACAGGTGCCACAGATACGCAGTATTTT,CASSEATGATDTQYF